This T cell receptor beta chain is from a study of blood T cell repertoires in COVID-19 (dated by TCRdb to the early 2020s). Some background on the complete study: Samples from collaborators originated in the United States, Italy and Spain and spanned both the acute and convalescent phases of COVID-19. The material from the prospective study consisted of cDNA or gDNA derived from T cells, B-cell-depleted T cells, or PBMCs. Subjects who had been exposed to COVID-19, were actively infected with it, or had recovered from it provided the deeply sampled blood TCRbeta repertoires that made up the dataset. The repertoires were released in a freely available public database meant as a resource for research on the immune response to SARS-CoV-2. Samples were obtained from the ongoing ImmuneRACE study (first 160 participants) and from 1,254 subjects provided by 6 global collaborators. A de-identified subject ID, COVID-19 status, age in years and sex were almost always included in the sample metadata. Where available, HLA class I and class II types were obtained from metadata supplied by the sample provider rather than from assay-based typing.

Collaborating institutions collected whole blood in K2EDTA tubes following their own protocols. For TCRbeta analysis, collaborator samples were shipped as frozen whole blood, as isolated PBMCs, or as DNA extracted from either sample type. TCRbeta CDR3 regions were amplified from genomic DNA using the immunoSEQ Assay, a bias-controlled multiplex PCR. Turning to the authors' computational methods: The number of nucleated cells in each sample was estimated by amplification of reference gene primers within the assay. To quantify the absolute abundance of each unique TCRbeta CDR3 rearrangement, sequence reads were collapsed and filtered. For each sample, productive Simpson clonality was calculated as the square root of Simpson's diversity index over productive rearrangements. TCRdb's version of the immuneACCESS table is confined to in-frame rearrangements and falls short of the full clone set. An unresolved V gene accounts for under half of the shortfall where checked; the remainder is of unknown origin. V, J and clone size were drawn from that table, and D and trimming were deduced from the DNA. This sample has more than 35,000 clones in its table, and approximately 90% of those were observed once. The top ten hold roughly 32% of the sample.

What the authors observed across the whole study: The amount of clinical and demographic metadata varied by source and participant and was provided uncurated.

V is trimmed back by 1 base and J by 1 base, and the junction contains 2 bases that no gene match accounts for. Reading from cysteine to phenylalanine, the CDR3 counts 16 amino acids. Solely the CDR3 DNA is kept, with 48 bases framed from the first base. The germline V gene (reference sequence) specifies SEHNR as CDR1 and FQNEAQ as CDR2. Worth noting for this clone: Its antigen is not yet known. No quality values exist for individual bases; no much larger clone is one base distant.

Sequencing input: peripheral blood. The sequence joins TRBV7-9 to TRBJ2-1; 9 middle bases align to TRBD1. This clonotype was sampled from a man between 65 and 79 years old with active COVID-19. The sequenced DNA: TGTGCCAGCAGCTTAGGGGACAGGGAGTCCTACAATGAGCAGTTCTTC. This gives the protein CASSLGDRESYNEQFF.